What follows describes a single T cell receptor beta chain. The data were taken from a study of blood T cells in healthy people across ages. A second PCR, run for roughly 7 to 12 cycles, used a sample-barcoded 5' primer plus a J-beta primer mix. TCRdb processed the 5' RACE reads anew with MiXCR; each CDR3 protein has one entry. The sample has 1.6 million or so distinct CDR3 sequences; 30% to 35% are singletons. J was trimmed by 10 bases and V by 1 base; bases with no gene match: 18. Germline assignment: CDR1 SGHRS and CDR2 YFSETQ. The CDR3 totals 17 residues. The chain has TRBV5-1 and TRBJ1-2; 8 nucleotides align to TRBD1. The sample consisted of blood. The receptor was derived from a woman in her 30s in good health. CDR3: CASSLRFGTGQGPDYTF. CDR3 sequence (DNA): TGCGCCAGCAGCTTGAGATTTGGGACTGGACAGGGCCCTGACTACACCTTC.